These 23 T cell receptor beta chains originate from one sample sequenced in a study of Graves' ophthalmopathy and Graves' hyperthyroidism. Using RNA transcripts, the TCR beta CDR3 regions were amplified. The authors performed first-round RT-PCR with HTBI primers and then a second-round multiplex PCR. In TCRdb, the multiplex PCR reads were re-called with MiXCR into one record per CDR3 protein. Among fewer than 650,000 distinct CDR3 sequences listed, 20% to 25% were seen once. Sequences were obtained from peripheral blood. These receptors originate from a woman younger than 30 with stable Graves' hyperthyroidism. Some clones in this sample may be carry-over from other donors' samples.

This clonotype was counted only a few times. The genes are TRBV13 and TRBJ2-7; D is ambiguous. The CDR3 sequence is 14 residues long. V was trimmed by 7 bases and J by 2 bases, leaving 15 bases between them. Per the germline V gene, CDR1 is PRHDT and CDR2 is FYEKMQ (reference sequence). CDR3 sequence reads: CASTNPLATYEQYF. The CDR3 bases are TGTGCCAGCACAAATCCCCTCGCTACCTACGAGCAGTACTTC.

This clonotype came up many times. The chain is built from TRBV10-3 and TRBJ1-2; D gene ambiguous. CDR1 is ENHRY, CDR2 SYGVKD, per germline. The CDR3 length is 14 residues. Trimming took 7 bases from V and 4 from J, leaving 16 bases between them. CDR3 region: CAINSGLEPYGYTF. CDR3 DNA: TGTGCCATCAACTCGGGTTTGGAGCCCTATGGCTACACCTTC.

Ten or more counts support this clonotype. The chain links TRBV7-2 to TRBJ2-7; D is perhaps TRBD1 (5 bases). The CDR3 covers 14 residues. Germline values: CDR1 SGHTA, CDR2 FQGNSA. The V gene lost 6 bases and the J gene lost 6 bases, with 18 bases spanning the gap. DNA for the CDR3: TGTGCCAGCAGAAAGTCAGGGTGGAAGGCCGAGCAGTACTTC. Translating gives CASRKSGWKAEQYF.

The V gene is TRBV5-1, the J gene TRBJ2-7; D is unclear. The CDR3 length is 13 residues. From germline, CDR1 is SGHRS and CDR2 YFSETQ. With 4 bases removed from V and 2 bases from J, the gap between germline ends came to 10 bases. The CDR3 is CASSQDQAYEQYF. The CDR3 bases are TGCGCCAGCAGCCAGGACCAAGCCTACGAGCAGTACTTC. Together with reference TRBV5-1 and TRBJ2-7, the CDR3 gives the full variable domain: KAGVTQTPRYLIKTRGQQVTLSCSPISGHRSVSWYQQTPGQGLQFLFEYFSETQRNKGNFPGRFSGRQFSNSRSEMNVSTLELGDSALYLCASSQDQAYEQYFGPGTRLTVT.

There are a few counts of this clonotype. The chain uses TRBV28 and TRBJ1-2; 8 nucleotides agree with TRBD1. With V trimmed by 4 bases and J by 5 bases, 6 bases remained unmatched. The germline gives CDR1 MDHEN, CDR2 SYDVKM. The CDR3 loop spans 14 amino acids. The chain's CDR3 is CASSSRGLGYGYTF. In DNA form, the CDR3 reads TGTGCCAGCAGTTCCAGGGGGCTGGGGTATGGCTACACCTTC.

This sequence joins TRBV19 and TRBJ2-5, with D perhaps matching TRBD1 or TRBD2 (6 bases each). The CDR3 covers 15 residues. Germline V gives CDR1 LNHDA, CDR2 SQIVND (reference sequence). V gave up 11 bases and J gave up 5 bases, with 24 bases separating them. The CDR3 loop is CASGDPTGRGETQYF. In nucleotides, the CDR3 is TGTGCCTCCGGAGACCCGACAGGACGGGGGGAGACCCAGTACTTC.

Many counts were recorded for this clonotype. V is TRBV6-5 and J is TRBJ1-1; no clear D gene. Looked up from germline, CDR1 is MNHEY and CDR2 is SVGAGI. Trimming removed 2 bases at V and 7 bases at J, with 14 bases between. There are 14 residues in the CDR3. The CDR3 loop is CASSYRHLGDEAFF. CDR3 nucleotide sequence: TGTGCCAGCAGTTACCGTCATCTTGGGGATGAAGCTTTCTTT.

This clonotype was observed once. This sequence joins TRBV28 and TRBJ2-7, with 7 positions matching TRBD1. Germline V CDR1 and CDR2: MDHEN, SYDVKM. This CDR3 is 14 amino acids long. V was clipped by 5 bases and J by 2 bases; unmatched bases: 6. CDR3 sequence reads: CASSTGQVTYEQYF. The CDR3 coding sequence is TGTGCCAGCAGTACCGGACAGGTTACCTACGAGCAGTACTTC.

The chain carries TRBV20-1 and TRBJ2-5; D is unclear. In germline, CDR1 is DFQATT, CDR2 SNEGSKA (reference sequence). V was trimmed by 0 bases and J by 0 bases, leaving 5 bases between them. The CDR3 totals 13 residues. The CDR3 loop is CSARDTDQETQYF. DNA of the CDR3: TGCAGTGCTAGAGATACAGACCAAGAGACCCAGTACTTC.

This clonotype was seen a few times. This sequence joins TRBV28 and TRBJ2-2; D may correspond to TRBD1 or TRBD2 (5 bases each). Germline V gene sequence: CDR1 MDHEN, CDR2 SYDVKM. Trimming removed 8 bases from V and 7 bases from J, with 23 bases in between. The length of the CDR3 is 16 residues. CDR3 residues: CASREPGPSRVGELFF. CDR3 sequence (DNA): TGTGCCAGCCGAGAACCGGGGCCCTCGAGGGTCGGGGAGCTGTTTTTT.

CDR3 coding DNA: TGTGCCAGCATTGGTTGGGACCGGAACACTGAAGCTTTCTTT. It codes for CASIGWDRNTEAFF. The J gene is TRBJ1-1, the V gene TRBV6-1, with D perhaps matching TRBD1 (5 bases). The CDR3 loop spans 14 amino acids. The germline CDR1 and CDR2 sequences are MNHNS and SASEGT. Trimming removed 7 bases from V and 1 base from J, with 13 bases in between.

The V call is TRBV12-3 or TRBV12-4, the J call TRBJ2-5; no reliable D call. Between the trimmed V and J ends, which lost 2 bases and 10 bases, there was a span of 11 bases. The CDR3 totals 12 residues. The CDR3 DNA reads TGTGCCAGCAGTTTATCGTTAGGCCTCCAGTACTTC. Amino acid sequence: CASSLSLGLQYF.

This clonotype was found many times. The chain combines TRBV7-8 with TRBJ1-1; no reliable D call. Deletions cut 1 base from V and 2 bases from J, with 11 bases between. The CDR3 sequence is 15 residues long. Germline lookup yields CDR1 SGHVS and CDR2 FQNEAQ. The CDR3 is CASSLVVGTNTEAFF. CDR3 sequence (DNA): TGTGCCAGCAGCTTAGTTGTGGGAACTAACACTGAAGCTTTCTTT.

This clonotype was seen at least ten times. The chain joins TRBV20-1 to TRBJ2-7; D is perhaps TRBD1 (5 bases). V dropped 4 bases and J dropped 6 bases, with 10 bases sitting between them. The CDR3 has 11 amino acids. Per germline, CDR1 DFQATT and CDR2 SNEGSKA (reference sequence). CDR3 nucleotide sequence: TGCAGTGCTATTAGGGGTTCCGAGCAGTACTTC. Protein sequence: CSAIRGSEQYF.

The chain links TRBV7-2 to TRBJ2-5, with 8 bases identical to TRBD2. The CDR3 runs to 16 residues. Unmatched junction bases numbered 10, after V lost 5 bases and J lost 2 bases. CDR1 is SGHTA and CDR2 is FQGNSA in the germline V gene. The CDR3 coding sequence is TGTGCCAGCAGCGACGACGGGGGGGTGGTACAAGAGACCCAGTACTTC. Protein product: CASSDDGGVVQETQYF.

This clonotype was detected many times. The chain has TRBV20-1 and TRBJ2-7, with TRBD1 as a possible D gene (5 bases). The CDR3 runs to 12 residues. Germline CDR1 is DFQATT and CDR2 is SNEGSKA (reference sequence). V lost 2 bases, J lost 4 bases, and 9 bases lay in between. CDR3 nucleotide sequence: TGCAGTGCTAGACTAGGGGCGTACGAGCAGTACTTC. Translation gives CSARLGAYEQYF.

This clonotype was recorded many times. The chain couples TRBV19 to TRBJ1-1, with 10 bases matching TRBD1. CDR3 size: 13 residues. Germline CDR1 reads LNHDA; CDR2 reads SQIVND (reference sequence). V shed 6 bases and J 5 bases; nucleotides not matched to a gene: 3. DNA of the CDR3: TGTGCCAGTAGGGACAGGGGGAAGACTGAAGCTTTCTTT. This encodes CASRDRGKTEAFF.

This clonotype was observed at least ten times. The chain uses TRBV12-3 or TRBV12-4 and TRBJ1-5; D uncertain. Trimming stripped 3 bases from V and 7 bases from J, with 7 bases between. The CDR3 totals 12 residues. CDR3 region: CASSFWRQPQHF. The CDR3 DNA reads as TGTGCCAGCAGTTTTTGGAGACAGCCCCAGCATTTT.

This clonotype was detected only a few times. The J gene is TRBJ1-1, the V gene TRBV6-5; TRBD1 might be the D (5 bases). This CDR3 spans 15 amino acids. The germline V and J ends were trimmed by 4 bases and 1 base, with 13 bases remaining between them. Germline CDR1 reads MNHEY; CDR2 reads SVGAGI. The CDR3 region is CASSWYGRGNTEAFF. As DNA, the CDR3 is TGTGCCAGCAGTTGGTACGGGAGGGGGAACACTGAAGCTTTCTTT.

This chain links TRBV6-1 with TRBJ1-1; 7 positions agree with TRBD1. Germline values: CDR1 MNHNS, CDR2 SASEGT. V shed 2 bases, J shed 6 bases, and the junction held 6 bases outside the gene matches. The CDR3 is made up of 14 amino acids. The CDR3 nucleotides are TGTGCCAGCAGTGAATTACAGGGGCGGGCTGAAGCTTTCTTT. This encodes CASSELQGRAEAFF.

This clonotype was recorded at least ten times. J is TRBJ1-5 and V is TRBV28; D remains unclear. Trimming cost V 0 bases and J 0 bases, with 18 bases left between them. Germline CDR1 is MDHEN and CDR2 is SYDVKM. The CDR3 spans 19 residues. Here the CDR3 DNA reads TGTGCCAGCAGTTTATGGGGAGACACGCTGATCTATAGCAATCAGCCCCAGCATTTT. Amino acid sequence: CASSLWGDTLIYSNQPQHF.

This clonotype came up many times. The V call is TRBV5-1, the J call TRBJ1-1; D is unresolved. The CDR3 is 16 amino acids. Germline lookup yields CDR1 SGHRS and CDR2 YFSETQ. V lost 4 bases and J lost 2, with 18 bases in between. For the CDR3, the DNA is TGCGCCAGCAGCCCCAAGGAAGTGTCCGGCAACACTGAAGCTTTCTTT. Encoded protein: CASSPKEVSGNTEAFF.

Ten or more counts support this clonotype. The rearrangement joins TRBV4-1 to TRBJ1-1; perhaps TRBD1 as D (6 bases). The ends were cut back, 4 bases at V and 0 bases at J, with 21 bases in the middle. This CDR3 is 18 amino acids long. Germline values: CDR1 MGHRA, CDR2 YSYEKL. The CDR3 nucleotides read TGCGCCAGCAGCCCCTTTTTAGTACGGGGGCAGATGAACACTGAAGCTTTCTTT. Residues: CASSPFLVRGQMNTEAFF.